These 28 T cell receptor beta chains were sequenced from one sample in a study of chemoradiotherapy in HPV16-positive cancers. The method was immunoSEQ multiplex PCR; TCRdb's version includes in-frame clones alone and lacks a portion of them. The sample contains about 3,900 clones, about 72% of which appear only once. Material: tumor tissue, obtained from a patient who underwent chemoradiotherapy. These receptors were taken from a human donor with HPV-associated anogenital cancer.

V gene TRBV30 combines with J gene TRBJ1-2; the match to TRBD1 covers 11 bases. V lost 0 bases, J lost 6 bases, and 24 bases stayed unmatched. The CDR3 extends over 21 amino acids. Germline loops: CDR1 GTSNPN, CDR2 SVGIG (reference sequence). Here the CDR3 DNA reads TGTGCCTGGAGTGTGGGGACAGGGGGAGCTGCCCGGGCGCTACCTGCCCATGGCTACACCTTC. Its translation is CAWSVGTGGAARALPAHGYTF. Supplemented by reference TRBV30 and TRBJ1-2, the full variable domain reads SQTIHQWPATLVQPVGSPLSLECTVEGTSNPNLYWYRQAAGRGLQLLFYSVGIGQISSEVPQNLSASRPQDRQFILSSKKLLLSDSGFYLCAWSVGTGGAARALPAHGYTFGSGTRLTVV.

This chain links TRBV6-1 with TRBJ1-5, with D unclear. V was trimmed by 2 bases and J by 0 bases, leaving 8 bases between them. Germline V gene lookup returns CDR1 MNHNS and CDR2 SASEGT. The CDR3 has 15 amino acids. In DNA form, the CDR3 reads TGTGCCAGCAGTGAAACCGGTTATAGCAATCAGCCCCAGCATTTT. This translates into CASSETGYSNQPQHF.

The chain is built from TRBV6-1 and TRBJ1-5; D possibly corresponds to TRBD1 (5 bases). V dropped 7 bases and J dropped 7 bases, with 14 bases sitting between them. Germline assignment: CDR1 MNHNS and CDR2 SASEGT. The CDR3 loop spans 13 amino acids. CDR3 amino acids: CASIRDLSQPQHF. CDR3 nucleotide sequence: TGTGCCAGCATCAGGGACTTATCCCAGCCCCAGCATTTT.

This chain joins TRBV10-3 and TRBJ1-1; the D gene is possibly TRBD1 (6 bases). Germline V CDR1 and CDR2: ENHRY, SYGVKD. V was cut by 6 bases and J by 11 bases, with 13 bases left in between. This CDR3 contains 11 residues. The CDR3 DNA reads TGTGCCATCAGAGAAGACAGGCTTGCTTTCTTT. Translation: CAIREDRLAFF.

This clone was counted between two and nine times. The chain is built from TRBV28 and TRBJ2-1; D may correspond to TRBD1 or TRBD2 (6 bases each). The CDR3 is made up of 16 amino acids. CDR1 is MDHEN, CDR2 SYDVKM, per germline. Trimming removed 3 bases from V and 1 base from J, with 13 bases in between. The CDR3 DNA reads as TGTGCCAGCAGTTTGGTTGGAGGGGGTTCCTACAATGAGCAGTTCTTC. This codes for CASSLVGGGSYNEQFF.

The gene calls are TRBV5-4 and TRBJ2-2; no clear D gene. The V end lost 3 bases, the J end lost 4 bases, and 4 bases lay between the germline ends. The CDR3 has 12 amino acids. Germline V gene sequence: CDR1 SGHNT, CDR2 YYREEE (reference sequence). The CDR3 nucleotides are TGTGCCAGCAGCTCCATCACCGGGGAGCTGTTTTTT. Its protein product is CASSSITGELFF.

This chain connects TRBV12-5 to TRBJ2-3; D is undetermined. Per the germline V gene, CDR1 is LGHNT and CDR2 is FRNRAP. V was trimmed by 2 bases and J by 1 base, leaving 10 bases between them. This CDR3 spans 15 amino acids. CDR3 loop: CASGLRSVGTDTQYF. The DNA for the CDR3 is TGTGCTAGTGGTTTGAGGTCCGTCGGCACAGATACGCAGTATTTT.

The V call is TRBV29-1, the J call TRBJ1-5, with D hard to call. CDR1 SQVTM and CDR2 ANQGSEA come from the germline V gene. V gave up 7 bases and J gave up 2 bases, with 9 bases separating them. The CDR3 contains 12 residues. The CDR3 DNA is TGCAGCGCCGGAGGAGGCAATCAGCCCCAGCATTTT. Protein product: CSAGGGNQPQHF.

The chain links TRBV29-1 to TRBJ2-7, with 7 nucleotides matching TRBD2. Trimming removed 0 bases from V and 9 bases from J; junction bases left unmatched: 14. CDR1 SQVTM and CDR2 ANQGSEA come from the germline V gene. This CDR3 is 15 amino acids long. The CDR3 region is CSVEDTGRSKMLQYF. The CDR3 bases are TGCAGCGTTGAAGATACCGGGAGGAGTAAGATGCTGCAGTACTTC.

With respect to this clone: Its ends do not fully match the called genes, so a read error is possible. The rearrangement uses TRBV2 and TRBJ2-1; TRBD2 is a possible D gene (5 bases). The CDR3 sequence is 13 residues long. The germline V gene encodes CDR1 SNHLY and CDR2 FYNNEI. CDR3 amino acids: CANSDRLGSEQFF. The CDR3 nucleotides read TGTGCCAACAGTGATCGGTTGGGGAGTGAGCAGTTCTTC.

The CDR3 nucleotides are TGTGCCAGTAAGTTGGACGCGAACACTGAAGCTTTCTTT. It encodes CASKLDANTEAFF. J is TRBJ1-1 and V is TRBV19; D call uncertain. The length of the CDR3 is 13 residues. Germline-derived CDR1 and CDR2 are LNHDA and SQIVND (reference sequence). V shed 7 bases and J shed 1 base, with 10 bases lying between them.

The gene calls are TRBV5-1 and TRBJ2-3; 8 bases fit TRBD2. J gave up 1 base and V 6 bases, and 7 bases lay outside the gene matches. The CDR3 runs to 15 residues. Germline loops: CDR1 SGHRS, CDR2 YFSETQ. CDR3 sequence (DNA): TGCGCCAGCATCAGCGGGAGCGTGGGCACAGATACGCAGTATTTT. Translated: CASISGSVGTDTQYF.

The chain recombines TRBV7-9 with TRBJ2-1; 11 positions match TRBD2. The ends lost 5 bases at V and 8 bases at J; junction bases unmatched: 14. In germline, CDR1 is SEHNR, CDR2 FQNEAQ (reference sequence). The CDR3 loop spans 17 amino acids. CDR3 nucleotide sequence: TGTGCCAGCAGCCCTGACGGGACTAGCGGTCCCTGGGATGAGCAGTTCTTC. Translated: CASSPDGTSGPWDEQFF.

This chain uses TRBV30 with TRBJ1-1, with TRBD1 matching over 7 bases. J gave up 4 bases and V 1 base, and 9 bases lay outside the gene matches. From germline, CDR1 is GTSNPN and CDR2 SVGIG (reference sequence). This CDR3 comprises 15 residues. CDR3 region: CAWSDQRGRVTEAFF. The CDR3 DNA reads TGTGCCTGGAGTGACCAGAGGGGGCGGGTCACTGAAGCTTTCTTT.

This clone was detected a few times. The CDR3 loop is CASSSHQDSTYGYTF. The CDR3 nucleotides read TGTGCCAGCAGCTCTCACCAGGACTCGACCTATGGCTACACCTTC. V usage is TRBV7-6 and J usage is TRBJ1-2; D uncertain. The germline V gene encodes CDR1 SGHVS and CDR2 FNYEAQ. CDR3 length equals 15 residues. The V end was cut by 4 bases, the J end by 4 bases, with 16 bases between.

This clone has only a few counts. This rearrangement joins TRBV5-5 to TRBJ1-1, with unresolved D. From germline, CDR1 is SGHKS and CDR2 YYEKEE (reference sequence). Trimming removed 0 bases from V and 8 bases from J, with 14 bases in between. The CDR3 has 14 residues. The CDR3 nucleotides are TGTGCCAGCAGCTTGGACAGTACGTCCAACGAAGCTTTCTTT. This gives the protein CASSLDSTSNEAFF.

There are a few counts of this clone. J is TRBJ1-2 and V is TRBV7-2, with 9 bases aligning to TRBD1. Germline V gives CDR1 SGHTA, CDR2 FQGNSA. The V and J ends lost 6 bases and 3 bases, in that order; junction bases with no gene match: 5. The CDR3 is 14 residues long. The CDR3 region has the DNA TGTGCCAGCAGTCGCACAGGGGGCCACTATGGCTACACCTTC. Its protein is CASSRTGGHYGYTF.

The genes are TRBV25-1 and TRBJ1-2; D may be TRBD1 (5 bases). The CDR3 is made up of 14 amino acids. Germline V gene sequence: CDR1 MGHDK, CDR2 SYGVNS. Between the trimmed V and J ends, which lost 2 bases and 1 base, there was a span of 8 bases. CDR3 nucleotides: TGTGCCAGCAGTGAAGTGGGGGGTAACTATGGCTACACCTTC. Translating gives CASSEVGGNYGYTF.

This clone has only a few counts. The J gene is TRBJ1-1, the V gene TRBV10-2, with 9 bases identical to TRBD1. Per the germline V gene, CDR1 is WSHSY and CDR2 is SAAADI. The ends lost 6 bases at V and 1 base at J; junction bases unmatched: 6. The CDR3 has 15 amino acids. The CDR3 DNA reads TGCGCCAGCAGCTTTCCGGGACAGGGGAACACTGAAGCTTTCTTT. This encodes CASSFPGQGNTEAFF.

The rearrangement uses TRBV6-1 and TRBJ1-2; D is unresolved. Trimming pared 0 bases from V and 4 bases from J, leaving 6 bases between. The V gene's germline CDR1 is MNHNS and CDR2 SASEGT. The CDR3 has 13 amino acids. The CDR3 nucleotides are TGTGCCAGCAGTGAAGCGGGCAGCTATGGCTACACCTTC. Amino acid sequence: CASSEAGSYGYTF.

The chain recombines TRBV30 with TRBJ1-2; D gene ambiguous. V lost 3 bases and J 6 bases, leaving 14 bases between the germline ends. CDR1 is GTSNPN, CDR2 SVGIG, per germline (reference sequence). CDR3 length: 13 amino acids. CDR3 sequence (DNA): TGTGCCTGGAGCCGGGGAACTTCCGATGGCTACACCTTC. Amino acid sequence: CAWSRGTSDGYTF.

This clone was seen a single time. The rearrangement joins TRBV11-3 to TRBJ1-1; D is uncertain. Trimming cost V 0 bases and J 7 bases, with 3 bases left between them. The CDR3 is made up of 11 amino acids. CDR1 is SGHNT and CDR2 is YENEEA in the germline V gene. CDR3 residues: CASSLDGEAFF. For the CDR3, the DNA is TGTGCCAGCAGCTTAGACGGTGAAGCTTTCTTT. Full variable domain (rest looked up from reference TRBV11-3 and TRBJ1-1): EAGVVQSPRYKIIEKKQPVAFWCNPISGHNTLYWYLQNLGQGPELLIRYENEEAVDDSQLPKDRFSAERLKGVDSTLKIQPAELGDSAVYLCASSLDGEAFFGQGTRLTVV.

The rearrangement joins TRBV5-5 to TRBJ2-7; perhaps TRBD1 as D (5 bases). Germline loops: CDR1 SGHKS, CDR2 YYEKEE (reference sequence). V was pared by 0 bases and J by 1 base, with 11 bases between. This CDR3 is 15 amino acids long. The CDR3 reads CASSLGAGRSYEQYF. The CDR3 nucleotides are TGTGCCAGCAGCTTGGGGGCAGGGCGATCCTACGAGCAGTACTTC. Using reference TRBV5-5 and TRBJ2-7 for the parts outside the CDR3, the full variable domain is DAGVTQSPTHLIKTRGQQVTLRCSPISGHKSVSWYQQVLGQGPQFIFQYYEKEERGRGNFPDRFSARQFPNYSSELNVNALLLGDSALYLCASSLGAGRSYEQYFGPGTRLTVT.

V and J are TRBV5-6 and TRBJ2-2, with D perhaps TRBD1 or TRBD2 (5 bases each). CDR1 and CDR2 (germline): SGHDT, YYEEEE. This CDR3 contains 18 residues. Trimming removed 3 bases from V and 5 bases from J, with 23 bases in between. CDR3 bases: TGTGCCAGCAGCTCCTCGGGGACCAGGGCGATTTGGACCGGGGAGCTGTTTTTT. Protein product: CASSSSGTRAIWTGELFF.

The CDR3: CASSYVGGGTDTQYF. CDR3 in DNA: TGTGCCAGCAGTTACGTCGGGGGGGGCACAGATACGCAGTATTTT. V gene TRBV6-6 combines with J gene TRBJ2-3, with 8 bases matching TRBD2. The germline V gene encodes CDR1 MNHNY and CDR2 SVGAGI (reference sequence). V shed 2 bases, J shed 1 base, and the junction held 2 bases outside the gene matches. CDR3 length: 15 amino acids.

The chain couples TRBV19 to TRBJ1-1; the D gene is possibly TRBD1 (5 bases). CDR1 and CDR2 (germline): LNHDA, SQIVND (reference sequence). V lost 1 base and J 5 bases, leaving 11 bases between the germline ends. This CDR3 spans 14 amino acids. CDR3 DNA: TGTGCCAGTAGTATAGGGGGGATCCTTACTGAAGCTTTCTTT. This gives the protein CASSIGGILTEAFF.

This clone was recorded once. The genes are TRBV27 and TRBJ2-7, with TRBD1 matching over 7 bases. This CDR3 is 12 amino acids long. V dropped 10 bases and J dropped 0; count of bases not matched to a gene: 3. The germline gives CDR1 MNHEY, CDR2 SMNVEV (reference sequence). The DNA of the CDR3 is TGTGCCACCCGGGACAGCTCCTACGAGCAGTACTTC. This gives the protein CATRDSSYEQYF.

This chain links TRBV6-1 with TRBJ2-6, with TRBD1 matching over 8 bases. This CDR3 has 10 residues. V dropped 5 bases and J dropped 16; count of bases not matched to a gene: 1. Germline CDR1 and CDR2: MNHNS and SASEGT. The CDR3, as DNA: TGTGCCAGCAGTAGACAGGGGCTGACTTTC. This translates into CASSRQGLTF.